This T cell receptor (beta chain) emerged from a study of OX40 agonist ivuxolimab in advanced cancers. Across the study: Patients treated during dose escalation were battling hepatocellular carcinoma, melanoma, renal cell or head and neck cancer. Patients were over 65% male with ages roughly 20 to 90, mean about 54.

Of note for this clone: Its antigen is not identified.

Trimming took 0 bases from V and 4 from J, leaving 19 bases between them. Germline V gene sequence: CDR1 LGHNA, CDR2 YNFKEQ. This CDR3 is built from 18 residues. Notes on the study in general: Within 6 weeks, CD4+ and CD8+ blood T cells expanded clonally at 0.1 to 3.0 mg/kg.

The data were produced by immunoSEQ multiplex PCR, yet TCRdb's version contains in-frame clones alone and is incomplete. The sample comprises 95,000 to 150,000 clones, 90% to 95% of which are singletons, and more than 0.15% rests with the top ten. The material sequenced was CD4+ or CD8+ T cells sorted from blood, taken in a trial of the OX40 agonist ivuxolimab. The chain carries TRBV4-2 and TRBJ2-1; tentatively, D is TRBD1 (6 bases). This receptor was taken from an adult with an advanced solid tumor such as melanoma, head and neck, liver or kidney cancer. For the CDR3, the DNA is TGTGCCAGCAGCCAAGATGCAACCGGGACAACGGTATACAATGAGCAGTTCTTC. Translation: CASSQDATGTTVYNEQFF.